The sequence of this T cell receptor (beta chain) was determined in a study of a mutant IDH1 vaccine in newly diagnosed glioma (dated by TCRdb to the early 2020s). Study-level background: Patients received eight vaccinations in weeks 1, 3, 5, 7, 11, 15, 19 and 23, corresponding to visits V03 through V10. For exploratory analyses, longitudinal TCRB deep sequencing was carried out in more than 20 treated patients wherever samples were available. Of the 25 to 40 patients who were treated, about 62% were male and roughly 40% were female, and the mean age was approximately 40 years. In the chemotherapy-containing groups, vaccination started alongside temozolomide cycles, whereas in patients who had radiotherapy alone it started 4-6 weeks after radiotherapy. Before enrollment, patients had received standard therapy of radiotherapy alone, temozolomide alone, or radiochemotherapy with temozolomide; most received the combination. Peripheral blood was drawn at six visits: V03 (baseline), V05, V07, V10, V12 and V13. Results and caveats for the whole study, not just this receptor: Immune responses induced by the vaccine were seen in approximately 92% of patients across multiple MHC alleles. PBMC samples for TCRB deep sequencing were selected based on availability. The authors stated that sample limitations prevented analyses of patient blood samples from being reproduced. Changes in the top peripheral T cell clonotypes picked up by TCRB sequencing did not appear to be linked to pseudoprogression.

Only one count was recorded for this clone. The antigen this receptor binds is unknown. Per-nucleotide qualities are absent, and no much larger clonotype sits a single base away. For this chain, trimming is 4 bases at the V end and 1 base at the J end, and the number of junction bases without a gene match is 0. The germline V gene gives CDR1 as KGHSH and CDR2 as LQKENI. Inclusive of the bounding cysteine and phenylalanine, the CDR3 is 14 residues long. Only CDR3 DNA is held: 42 bases, read in frame from base 1. The intended sense of this specimen's time point label: week 5, during vaccination. A 20-mer mutant IDH1 peptide at 300 micrograms in Montanide made up each vaccine dose, which was injected subcutaneously together with topical imiquimod. Newly diagnosed WHO grade 3 or 4 IDH1-mutant astrocytomas showing loss of nuclear ATRX were present in the donors. The samples were drawn from NOA16, a multicentre, single-arm, open-label phase I trial in Germany that tested a mutant IDH1 peptide vaccine in humans for the first time. Genomic DNA for TCRB sequencing was extracted from EDTA blood using the DNeasy Blood and Tissue Kit.

Libraries came from the immunoSEQ multiplex PCR assay. Rearranged TCR beta chain sequences were amplified using the hsTCRB Kit according to the manufacturer's protocol. TCRB libraries were sequenced on an Illumina MiSeq. The study's own analysis went as follows. Demultiplexing, trimming and gene mapping were performed with the kit vendor's proprietary platform. Here the immuneACCESS table is served through TCRdb, limited to in-frame sequences with V and J called. Missing clones are a known gap in these copies; in checked studies unresolved V genes cover under half, and the rest lacks a known reason. For V, J and clone size, that table is used; D and trimming come from the DNA. This sample holds roughly 40,000 clones; approximately 90% were observed only once. In total, the top ten clones hold over 2% of the sample.

The sample was PBMCs, taken from a glioma patient whose treatment included an IDH1 peptide vaccine. The chain employs TRBV18 and TRBJ2-5; 10 central bases correspond to TRBD2. This receptor was obtained from a man aged 45-65 years with glioma. The CDR3 region reads CASSLAGGQETQYF. The DNA sequence is TGTGCCAGCTCACTAGCGGGAGGCCAAGAGACCCAGTACTTC.